This entry is about one TCR beta chain. The antigen is undetermined. MiXCR was run by TCRdb on the PCR reads, yielding one entry per CDR3 protein. Of approximately 500,000 distinct CDR3 sequences detected, about 25% appear once; the ten largest clones hold under 0.8%. This sample was included in a study of molecular identifiers for immune sequencing clone quantification. Study-wide context: In replicates, RNA from roughly 20,000 or 100,000 naive CD8 cells was split five ways, four sequenced. Findings and limits, study-wide: For effector cells, clones above 20 RNA copies held over 97% of molecules; for naive cells, under 1%. Identical TCR molecules can share a barcode, and this sharing could underestimate highly expanded clone sizes.

Sorted naive CD8 T cells were those defined as CD8+CD4-CCR7+CD45RA+. The CDR3 length is 14 residues. Trimming cost V 10 bases and J 2 bases, with 15 bases left between them. The V gene's germline CDR1 is MNHEY and CDR2 SMNVEV (reference sequence). This clonotype was obtained from a human donor in good health. Some libraries in this study had Jurkat cell RNA spiked in. The genes are TRBV27 and TRBJ1-5; weak D call: TRBD1 (5 bases). The sequenced material came from naive CD8+ T cells from blood, with Jurkat cell RNA spiked in. Indicated subset: FACS-sorted CD8+CD4-CCR7+CD45RA+ naive T cells. DNA for the CDR3: TGTGCCACCAGCCAGGGAACCGGCAATCAGCCCCAGCATTTT. Translation: CATSQGTGNQPQHF.